Below are 6 T cell receptor beta chains sequenced from a single sample in a study of blood T cell repertoires in COVID-19. Some clones are missing from TCRdb's copy, which holds only in-frame ones; the method was immunoSEQ multiplex PCR. The data contain about 88,000 clones, over 90% of them seen just once; the ten biggest clones take up approximately 1.7%. Sequenced material: peripheral blood. The receptors come from a man aged 55 to 70 with acute or convalescent COVID-19.

The rearrangement joins TRBV6-6 to TRBJ2-1; D is possibly TRBD1 (6 bases). The CDR3 is 19 residues long. The V end was cut by 5 bases, the J end by 4 bases, with 27 bases between. Germline V gives CDR1 MNHNY, CDR2 SVGAGI (reference sequence). CDR3 loop: CASSPYYTPGTQDYNEQFF. The DNA of the CDR3 is TGTGCCAGCAGTCCTTATTATACCCCCGGGACACAGGATTACAATGAGCAGTTCTTC.

The chain combines TRBV4-1 with TRBJ2-5; D not certain. CDR3 length equals 13 residues. V lost 0 bases and J lost 5, with 7 bases in between. Germline values: CDR1 MGHRA, CDR2 YSYEKL. The CDR3 region is CASSQDSEETQYF. CDR3 nucleotides: TGCGCCAGCAGCCAAGATTCGGAGGAGACCCAGTACTTC.

The V call is TRBV30, the J call TRBJ2-2; D gene ambiguous. Germline CDR1 and CDR2: GTSNPN and SVGIG (reference sequence). The CDR3 totals 13 residues. V lost 0 bases and J lost 3, with 5 bases in between. CDR3: CAWSVAHTGELFF. CDR3 in DNA: TGTGCCTGGAGTGTGGCACACACCGGGGAGCTGTTTTTT.

The chain employs TRBV6-5 and TRBJ2-5; 7 nucleotides match TRBD1. This CDR3 has 13 residues. CDR1 and CDR2 from the germline V gene are MNHEY and SVGAGI. Trimming removed 7 bases from V and 3 bases from J; junction bases left unmatched: 5. The CDR3 bases are TGTGCCAGCAAAAGAACAGGGGAAGAGACCCAGTACTTC. Protein: CASKRTGEETQYF.

The rearrangement uses TRBV6-2 or TRBV6-3 and TRBJ2-7; D unclear. The V gene lost 2 bases and the J gene lost 4 bases, with 9 bases spanning the gap. Germline CDR1 is MNHEY and CDR2 is SVGEGT. CDR3 length: 13 residues. The CDR3 reads CASSYEATYEQYF. Here the CDR3 DNA reads TGTGCCAGCAGTTACGAGGCCACATACGAGCAGTACTTC.

This clone was counted a single time. The chain uses TRBV7-2 and TRBJ2-5; 9 bases match TRBD1. The V and J ends lost 1 base and 7 bases, in that order; junction bases with no gene match: 10. The germline gives CDR1 SGHTA, CDR2 FQGNSA. This CDR3 contains 16 residues. CDR3 region: CASSLDNRGRMPTQYF. The CDR3 DNA is TGTGCCAGCAGCTTAGATAACAGGGGGCGCATGCCGACCCAGTACTTC.